Below, one TCR beta chain is given with its context. Its antigen is currently unknown. The data belong to a study of T cells expressing NK-cell markers. Generation of TCR beta cDNA was performed by 5'RACE template switching incorporating UMIs. TCRdb re-called the 5' RACE reads, yielding one record per CDR3 amino acid sequence without DNA. Its listing shows about 260,000 distinct CDR3 sequences. The CDR3 totals 15 residues. CDR1 and CDR2 from the germline V gene are MNHEY and SVGEGT. Findings and limits, study-wide: Certain NKG2C+ T cell clones were expanded, and their HCMV specificity remained unclear.

The receptor comes from a woman aged 18 to 75 in good health. The sample comprised blood T cells: a sorted CD56 or NKG2C T cell subset, CD4+ or CD8+ T cells, or bulk PBMC T cells (not recorded which). This chain joins TRBV6-2 or TRBV6-3 and TRBJ2-7. The CDR3: CASSYMSVLSYEQYF.